The sequence of this TCR beta chain was determined in a study of immune evolution from preneoplasia to lung adenocarcinoma. Germline CDR1 SGHDT, CDR2 YYEEEE. This CDR3 is 16 amino acids long. Trimming stripped 0 bases from V and 0 bases from J, with 11 bases between. Study findings and constraints: Normal lung had highest clonality; later lesions appeared denser, more diverse. T cell clonality was higher in KRAS-mutant than EGFR-mutant or wild-type nodules. From normal lung to invasive adenocarcinoma, top clone frequencies appeared to decrease.

Patient tissue came from resections in Japan or China, 2014–2017. In regard to this clone: Its antigen is as yet unknown.

Here immunoSEQ multiplex PCR was the method, and the copy in TCRdb shows in-frame clones only, minus some. The repertoire includes 2,500 to 3,000 clones, around 75% of them detected once, and roughly 5.7% sits in the top ten. Source material: FFPE invasive lung adenocarcinoma tissue. The TCR comes from a person aged 60 to 80 with invasive lung adenocarcinoma. The chain has TRBV5-6 and TRBJ2-3; D perhaps matches TRBD1 (5 bases). Here the CDR3 reads CASSLVQATSTDTQYF. CDR3 coding DNA: TGTGCCAGCAGCTTGGTACAGGCAACTAGCACAGATACGCAGTATTTT.